The sample holds many counts of the clone carrying this TCR beta chain. These data are taken from a study of human T cells and chemical hapten exposure. Study as a whole: Small differences in pooled library volume mainly drove the variation in TCR yields per sample.

Germline loops: CDR1 ENHRY, CDR2 SYGVKD. This CDR3 has 16 residues. V was pared by 1 base and J by 0 bases, with 10 bases between. The authors' total RNA extraction used unfractionated whole blood. One entry per CDR3 protein, called by TCRdb with MiXCR from the 5' RACE reads. Of 110,000 to 150,000 distinct CDR3 sequences listed, about 4% are singletons. This receptor was obtained from a female donor in good health. The chain combines TRBV10-3 with TRBJ2-4; D gene unclear. The CDR3 spells CAISELRGVAKNIQYF. The CDR3 DNA follows: TGTGCCATCAGTGAGTTGAGAGGAGTAGCCAAAAACATTCAGTACTTC.